The 26 T cell receptor beta chains listed next were all sequenced from one sample in a study. Each CDR3 protein gets one entry after TCRdb re-called the RT-PCR reads with MiXCR. The sample lists 650,000 to 800,000 distinct CDR3 sequences; approximately 15% were seen once. The source material was memory CD4+ T cells from blood. The receptors stem from a female donor in good health, serving as a healthy control.

This clonotype was detected many times. The J gene is TRBJ1-2, the V gene TRBV12-3 or TRBV12-4, with D perhaps matching TRBD1 (6 bases). V dropped 5 bases and J dropped 3 bases, with 16 bases sitting between them. This CDR3 is built from 15 residues. As DNA, the CDR3 is TGTGCCAGCAGTACCTGGGGGGGCCAGGACTATGGCTACACCTTC. It translates to CASSTWGGQDYGYTF.

The gene calls are TRBV7-2 and TRBJ2-2; maybe TRBD2 (6 bases). Deletions cut 1 base from V and 1 base from J, with 10 bases between. The CDR3 covers 16 residues. CDR1 SGHTA and CDR2 FQGNSA come from the germline V gene. CDR3 nucleotides: TGTGCCAGCAGCTTAGTGGCGGGGCGGAACACCGGGGAGCTGTTTTTT. Translated, it gives CASSLVAGRNTGELFF.

This clonotype was found many times. The chain carries TRBV6-5 and TRBJ2-7; possibly TRBD2 for D (5 bases). The V end was cut by 6 bases, the J end by 4 bases, with 16 bases between. The CDR3 is made up of 14 amino acids. CDR1 is MNHEY, CDR2 SVGAGI, per germline. The chain's CDR3 is CASRRKAGPYEQYF. The CDR3 coding sequence is TGTGCCAGCAGGCGTAAGGCGGGTCCTTACGAGCAGTACTTC.

This clonotype was observed many times. The CDR3 is CATNPMRESGELFF. In DNA form, the CDR3 reads TGTGCCACCAACCCAATGAGGGAATCCGGGGAGCTGTTTTTT. This chain uses TRBV15 with TRBJ2-2, with a possible D match to TRBD2 (5 bases). The CDR3 has 14 residues. V lost 7 bases and J 6 bases, leaving 15 bases between the germline ends. CDR1 and CDR2 (germline): LNHNV, YYDKDF (reference sequence).

The CDR3 region has the DNA TGTGCCAGCAGCGCCGGACTAGCGGGGGCTTCAAGGAATGAGCAGTTCTTC. It is translated as CASSAGLAGASRNEQFF. The chain has TRBV9 and TRBJ2-1; TRBD2 matches 13 bases. Trimming removed 3 bases from V and 7 bases from J; junction bases left unmatched: 10. The CDR3 has 17 amino acids. Germline V gives CDR1 SGDLS, CDR2 YYNGEE.

The V and J genes are TRBV7-9 and TRBJ1-4, with D possibly TRBD1 on 6 matching bases. The CDR3 has 16 residues. The V gene's germline CDR1 is SEHNR and CDR2 FQNEAQ (reference sequence). V lost 4 bases and J lost 0, with 12 bases in between. CDR3 coding DNA: TGTGCCAGCAGCTCGGGACACTCAGCAACTAATGAAAAACTGTTTTTT. Amino acids: CASSSGHSATNEKLFF.

Many counts were recorded for this clonotype. The gene calls are TRBV27 and TRBJ2-3; 7 bases are shared with TRBD2. CDR3 length: 15 amino acids. V was clipped by 6 bases and J by 2 bases; unmatched bases: 8. Germline assignment: CDR1 MNHEY and CDR2 SMNVEV (reference sequence). This CDR3 reads CASRVAGANTDTQYF. The DNA for the CDR3 is TGTGCCAGCAGGGTAGCGGGCGCCAACACAGATACGCAGTATTTT.

This chain uses TRBV5-4 with TRBJ2-2, with TRBD2 identical over 8 bases. The CDR3 totals 15 residues. Germline-derived CDR1 and CDR2 are SGHNT and YYREEE (reference sequence). V lost 4 bases to trimming and J lost 4 bases; unmatched junction nucleotides: 6. The CDR3 here is CASSPLLAATGELFF. In DNA, the CDR3 is TGTGCCAGCAGCCCCCTACTAGCGGCCACCGGGGAGCTGTTTTTT.

The chain joins TRBV20-1 to TRBJ2-1, with 15 bases identical to TRBD2. The CDR3 has 14 residues. V lost 5 bases, J lost 10 bases, and 6 bases stayed unmatched. Germline CDR1 reads DFQATT; CDR2 reads SNEGSKA (reference sequence). The CDR3 region is CSARTSGGAWEQFF. The DNA of the CDR3 is TGCAGTGCTCGGACTAGCGGGGGGGCTTGGGAGCAGTTCTTC.

This clonotype was seen only a few times. The chain carries TRBV3-1 and TRBJ2-4; D remains unclear. V was trimmed by 4 bases and J by 10 bases, leaving 14 bases between them. The CDR3 totals 13 residues. Germline CDR1 is LGHDT and CDR2 is YNNKEL (reference sequence). This CDR3 is CASSPRKWPIQYF. The CDR3 DNA sequence: TGTGCCAGCAGCCCCCGGAAGTGGCCTATTCAGTACTTC.

This clonotype was counted ten times or more. The genes are TRBV28 and TRBJ2-7; D gene unclear. V lost 3 bases and J lost 0, with 9 bases in between. This CDR3 contains 14 residues. Looked up from germline, CDR1 is MDHEN and CDR2 is SYDVKM. The CDR3 DNA sequence: TGTGCCAGCAGTTTCGTGGCGGCCTCCTACGAGCAGTACTTC. Translation gives CASSFVAASYEQYF.

The chain recombines TRBV20-1 with TRBJ2-5, with D perhaps TRBD1 (6 bases). This CDR3 region has 13 residues. The V and J ends lost 2 bases and 5 bases respectively, with 12 bases between them. Germline CDR1 is DFQATT and CDR2 is SNEGSKA (reference sequence). DNA of the CDR3: TGCAGTGCTAGACAACAGGGTCGGGAGACCCAGTACTTC. It is translated as CSARQQGRETQYF.

The chain combines TRBV11-3 with TRBJ1-2; perhaps TRBD1 as D (5 bases). Trimming took 0 bases from V and 0 from J, leaving 11 bases between them. This CDR3 is 16 amino acids long. Germline CDR1 is SGHNT and CDR2 is YENEEA. The CDR3 loop reads CASSLDRGQANYGYTF. In nucleotides, the CDR3 is TGTGCCAGCAGCTTAGATCGCGGACAAGCTAACTATGGCTACACCTTC.

At least ten counts were recorded for this clonotype. This sequence joins TRBV10-3 and TRBJ2-3; D not resolved. This CDR3 comprises 14 residues. V was trimmed by 5 bases and J by 1 base, leaving 10 bases between them. CDR1 is ENHRY, CDR2 SYGVKD, per germline. The CDR3 reads CAISPSGGTDTQYF. CDR3 nucleotide sequence: TGTGCCATCAGTCCCAGTGGAGGCACAGATACGCAGTATTTT.

The CDR3 loop reads CAISDKRGLDTEAFF. The CDR3 DNA reads as TGTGCCATCAGTGACAAGAGGGGGTTGGACACTGAAGCTTTCTTT. The chain uses TRBV10-3 and TRBJ1-1, with D possibly being TRBD1 (6 bases). In germline, CDR1 is ENHRY, CDR2 SYGVKD. Trimming pared 3 bases from V and 3 bases from J, leaving 14 bases between. The CDR3 runs to 15 residues.

This clonotype has only a few counts. In DNA form, the CDR3 reads TGTGCCAGCAGCTTAGGTTGGCAGGATGGGAACACTGAAGCTTTCTTT. Its protein product is CASSLGWQDGNTEAFF. The chain is built from TRBV7-2 and TRBJ1-1, with D unclear. The CDR3 loop spans 16 amino acids. With 1 base removed from V and 1 base from J, the gap between germline ends came to 13 bases. Germline CDR1 SGHTA, CDR2 FQGNSA. The whole variable domain, filled in from reference TRBV7-2 and TRBJ1-1, reads GAGVSQSPSNKVTEKGKDVELRCDPISGHTALYWYRQSLGQGLEFLIYFQGNSAPDKSGLPSDRFSAERTGGSVSTLTIQRTQQEDSAVYLCASSLGWQDGNTEAFFGQGTRLTVV.

The genes are TRBV7-2 and TRBJ2-7; the match to TRBD1 covers 7 bases. The CDR3 totals 14 residues. From germline, CDR1 is SGHTA and CDR2 FQGNSA. J gave up 3 bases and V 7 bases, and 9 bases lay outside the gene matches. The CDR3 loop is CASTQNRGHYEQYF. The CDR3 coding sequence is TGTGCCAGCACACAAAACAGGGGACACTACGAGCAGTACTTC.

The chain uses TRBV7-8 and TRBJ2-7; D might be TRBD2 (6 bases). Germline values: CDR1 SGHVS, CDR2 FQNEAQ. The CDR3 has 15 residues. Trimming removed 1 base from V and 0 bases from J, with 10 bases in between. CDR3 in DNA: TGTGCCAGCAGCTTAGTAGCGGCAGACTCCTACGAGCAGTACTTC. It specifies CASSLVAADSYEQYF. The full variable domain, rest sourced from reference TRBV7-8 and TRBJ2-7, is GAGVSQSPRYKVAKRGQDVALRCDPISGHVSLFWYQQALGQGPEFLTYFQNEAQLDKSGLPSDRFFAERPEGSVSTLKIQRTQQEDSAVYLCASSLVAADSYEQYFGPGTRLTVT.

In this sample, this clonotype turned up many times. This chain links TRBV5-1 with TRBJ2-6; possibly TRBD1 for D (5 bases). The ends were cut back, 4 bases at V and 0 bases at J, with 11 bases in the middle. CDR3 size: 16 residues. Germline V gene lookup returns CDR1 SGHRS and CDR2 YFSETQ. The CDR3 sequence: CASSSDSSSGANVLTF. CDR3 sequence (DNA): TGCGCCAGCAGCAGCGACAGTAGCTCTGGGGCCAACGTCCTGACTTTC.

This chain connects TRBV2 to TRBJ2-2; TRBD2 aligns across 7 bases. Germline V lookup: CDR1 SNHLY, CDR2 FYNNEI. The CDR3 is 15 residues long. Unmatched junction bases numbered 9, after V lost 6 bases and J lost 5 bases. In DNA, the CDR3 is TGTGCCAGCAGGGCCTTGGGGGGAGGGACCGGGGAGCTGTTTTTT. Protein: CASRALGGGTGELFF.

The J gene is TRBJ2-7, the V gene TRBV20-1; 9 bases map to TRBD2. Germline assignment: CDR1 DFQATT and CDR2 SNEGSKA (reference sequence). Germline trimming cut 0 bases from V and 5 bases from J; bases unmatched to any gene: 8. The CDR3 is 15 residues long. CDR3 coding DNA: TGCAGTGCTAGAGATCGGCGGGAGGGCCAGAACGAGCAGTACTTC. It translates to CSARDRREGQNEQYF.

The chain recombines TRBV10-3 with TRBJ1-4; D not certain. V was pared by 10 bases and J by 4 bases, with 13 bases between. This CDR3 is built from 13 residues. The V gene's germline CDR1 is ENHRY and CDR2 SYGVKD. The CDR3 DNA reads as TGTGCCAGCCGGAAGGACGGTAATGAAAAACTGTTTTTT. Its protein is CASRKDGNEKLFF.

The chain joins TRBV9 to TRBJ1-6; D perhaps matches TRBD1 (6 bases). CDR3 size: 15 residues. The V gene lost 3 bases and the J gene lost 8 bases, with 15 bases spanning the gap. Germline V gene data show CDR1 as SGDLS and CDR2 as YYNGEE. CDR3 residues: CASSADRGGYSPLHF. DNA of the CDR3: TGTGCCAGCAGCGCCGACCGTGGGGGCTATTCACCCCTCCACTTT.

V gene TRBV14 combines with J gene TRBJ2-1; 7 bases line up with TRBD2. Germline V gene sequence: CDR1 SGHDN, CDR2 FVKESK. Trimming cost V 1 base and J 4 bases; bases outside gene matches: 7. CDR3 length: 16 amino acids. The CDR3 nucleotides read TGTGCCAGCAGCCAAGTTCGGGCTAGCGGTTACAATGAGCAGTTCTTC. Translating it yields CASSQVRASGYNEQFF. Drawing the rest from reference TRBV14 and TRBJ2-1, the complete variable domain is EAGVTQFPSHSVIEKGQTVTLRCDPISGHDNLYWYRRVMGKEIKFLLHFVKESKQDESGMPNNRFLAERTGGTYSTLKVQPAELEDSGVYFCASSQVRASGYNEQFFGPGTRLTVL.

This chain joins TRBV5-1 and TRBJ2-5; perhaps TRBD2 as D (5 bases). V dropped 0 bases and J dropped 5 bases, with 14 bases sitting between them. The CDR3 is 15 amino acids. Germline V gives CDR1 SGHRS, CDR2 YFSETQ. This chain's CDR3 is CASSLDVSSWETQYF. The CDR3 nucleotides are TGCGCCAGCAGCTTGGATGTCTCTAGCTGGGAGACCCAGTACTTC.

This clonotype came up many times. V is TRBV20-1 and J is TRBJ2-3, with no clear D. The CDR3 totals 15 residues. Germline V CDR1 and CDR2: DFQATT, SNEGSKA (reference sequence). Trimming left V 1 base short and J 3 bases short, with 14 bases between. CDR3 nucleotides: TGCAGTGCTAGAGGAGGCGTGTGGCGGACAGATACGCAGTATTTT. The encoded protein is CSARGGVWRTDTQYF.